This TCR beta chain was documented in a study of cytomegalovirus exposure and HLA in healthy donors. Study-level results: Previous analysis showed most TCR beta V segments were productive about 87% or about 30% of the time.

In germline, CDR1 is SGHDT, CDR2 YYEEEE. CDR3 length: 15 amino acids. The junction had 3 bases not matched to a gene; V was cut back by 1 base and J by 2 bases. Primers: 60 Vbeta forward and 13 Jbeta reverse. Sequencing was performed with immunoSEQ multiplex PCR; in TCRdb, only in-frame clones are kept and a portion is missing. The repertoire holds under 80,000 clones, with over 70% as singletons. As regards this clone: The target antigen is unknown.

Sequenced material: PBMCs. This TCR derives from a woman aged 35 to 49 in good health and CMV-seronegative. This chain joins TRBV5-6 and TRBJ2-3; 8 nucleotides align to TRBD2. CDR3 DNA: TGTGCCAGCAGCTTGAGCGGGAGAATCACAGATACGCAGTATTTT. Amino acids: CASSLSGRITDTQYF.